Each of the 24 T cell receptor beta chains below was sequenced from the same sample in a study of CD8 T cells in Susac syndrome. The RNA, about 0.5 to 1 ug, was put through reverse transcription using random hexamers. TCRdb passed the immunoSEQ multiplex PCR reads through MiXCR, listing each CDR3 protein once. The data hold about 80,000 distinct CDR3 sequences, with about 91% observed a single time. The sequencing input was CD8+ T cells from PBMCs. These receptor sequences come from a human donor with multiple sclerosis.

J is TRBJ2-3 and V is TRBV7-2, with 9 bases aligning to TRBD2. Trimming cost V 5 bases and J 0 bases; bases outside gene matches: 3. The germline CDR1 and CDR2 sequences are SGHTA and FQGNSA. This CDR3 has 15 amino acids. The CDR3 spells CASSPSGDSTDTQYF. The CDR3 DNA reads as TGTGCCAGCAGCCCTAGCGGGGACAGCACAGATACGCAGTATTTT. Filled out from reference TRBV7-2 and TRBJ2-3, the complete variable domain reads GAGVSQSPSNKVTEKGKDVELRCDPISGHTALYWYRQSLGQGLEFLIYFQGNSAPDKSGLPSDRFSAERTGGSVSTLTIQRTQQEDSAVYLCASSPSGDSTDTQYFGPGTRLTVL.

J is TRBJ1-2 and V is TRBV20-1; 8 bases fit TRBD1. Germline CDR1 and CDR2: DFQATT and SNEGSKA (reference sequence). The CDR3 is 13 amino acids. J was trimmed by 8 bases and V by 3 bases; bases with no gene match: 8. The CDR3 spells CSASSRGRRGYTF. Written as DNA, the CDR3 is TGCAGTGCTAGTTCCAGGGGGCGTCGAGGCTACACCTTC.

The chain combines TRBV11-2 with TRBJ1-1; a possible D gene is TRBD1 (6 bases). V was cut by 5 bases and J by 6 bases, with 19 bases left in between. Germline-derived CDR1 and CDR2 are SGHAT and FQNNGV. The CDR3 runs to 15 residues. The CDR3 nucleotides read TGTGCCAGCAGCCCGACGGACAGCTTACTTCCTGAAGCTTTCTTT. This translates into CASSPTDSLLPEAFF.

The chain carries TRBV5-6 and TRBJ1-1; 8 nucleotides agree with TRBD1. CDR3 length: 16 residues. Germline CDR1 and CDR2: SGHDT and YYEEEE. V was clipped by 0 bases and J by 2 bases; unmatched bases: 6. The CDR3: CASSLDRGGINTEAFF. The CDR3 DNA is TGTGCCAGCAGCTTGGACAGGGGGGGGATTAACACTGAAGCTTTCTTT.

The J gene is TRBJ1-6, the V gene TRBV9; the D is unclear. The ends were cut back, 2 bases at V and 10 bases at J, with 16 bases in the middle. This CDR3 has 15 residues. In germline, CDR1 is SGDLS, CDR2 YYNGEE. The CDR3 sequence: CASSVKPGLSSPLHF. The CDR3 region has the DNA TGTGCCAGCAGCGTCAAACCGGGCCTTTCATCACCCCTCCACTTT. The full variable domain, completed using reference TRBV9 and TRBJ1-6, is DSGVTQTPKHLITATGQRVTLRCSPRSGDLSVYWYQQSLDQGLQFLIQYYNGEERAKGNILERFSAQQFPDLHSELNLSSLELGDSALYFCASSVKPGLSSPLHFGNGTRLTVT.

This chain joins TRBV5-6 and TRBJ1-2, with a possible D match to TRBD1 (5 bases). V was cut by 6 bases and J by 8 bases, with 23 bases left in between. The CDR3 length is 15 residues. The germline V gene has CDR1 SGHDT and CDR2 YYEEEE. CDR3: CASILIRGRDGGYTF. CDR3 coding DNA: TGTGCCAGCATCTTAATTCGGGGCAGGGATGGGGGCTACACCTTC.

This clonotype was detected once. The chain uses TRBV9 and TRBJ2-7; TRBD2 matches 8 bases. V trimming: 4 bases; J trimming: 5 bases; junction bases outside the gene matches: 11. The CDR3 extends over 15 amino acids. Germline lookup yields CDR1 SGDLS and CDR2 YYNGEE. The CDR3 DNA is TGTGCCAGCAGCCCAGGACTAGCCACCTTTGACGAGCAGTACTTC. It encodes CASSPGLATFDEQYF.

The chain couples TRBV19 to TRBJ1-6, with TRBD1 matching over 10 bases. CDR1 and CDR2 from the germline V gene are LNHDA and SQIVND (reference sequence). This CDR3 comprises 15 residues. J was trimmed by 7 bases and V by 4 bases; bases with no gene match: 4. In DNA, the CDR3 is TGTGCCAGTAGTACCTCGACAGGGGGCAATTCACCCCTCCACTTT. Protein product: CASSTSTGGNSPLHF.

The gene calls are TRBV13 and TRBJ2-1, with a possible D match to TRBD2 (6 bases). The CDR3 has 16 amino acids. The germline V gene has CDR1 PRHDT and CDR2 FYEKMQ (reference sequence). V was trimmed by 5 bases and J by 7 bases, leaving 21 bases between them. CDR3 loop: CASSDRGGIWTNEQFF. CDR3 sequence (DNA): TGTGCCAGCAGCGACCGAGGAGGGATATGGACAAATGAGCAGTTCTTC.

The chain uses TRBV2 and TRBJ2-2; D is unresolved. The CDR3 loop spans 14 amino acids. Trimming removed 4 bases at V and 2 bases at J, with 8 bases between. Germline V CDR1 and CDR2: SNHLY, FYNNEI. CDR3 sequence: CASSGKDNTGELFF. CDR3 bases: TGTGCCAGCAGTGGCAAGGACAACACCGGGGAGCTGTTTTTT.

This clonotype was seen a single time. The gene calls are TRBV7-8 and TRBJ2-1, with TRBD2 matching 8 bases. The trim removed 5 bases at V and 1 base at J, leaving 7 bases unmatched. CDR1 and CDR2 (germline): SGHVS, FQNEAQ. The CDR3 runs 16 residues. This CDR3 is CASSPRAGVSYNEQFF. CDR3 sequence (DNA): TGTGCCAGCAGCCCACGAGCGGGAGTATCCTACAATGAGCAGTTCTTC.

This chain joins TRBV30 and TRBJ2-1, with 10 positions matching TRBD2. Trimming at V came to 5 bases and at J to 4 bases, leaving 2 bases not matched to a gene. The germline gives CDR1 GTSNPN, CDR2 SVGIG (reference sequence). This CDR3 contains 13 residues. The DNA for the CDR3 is TGTGCCTGGGGACTAGCGGCTTACAATGAGCAGTTCTTC. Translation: CAWGLAAYNEQFF.

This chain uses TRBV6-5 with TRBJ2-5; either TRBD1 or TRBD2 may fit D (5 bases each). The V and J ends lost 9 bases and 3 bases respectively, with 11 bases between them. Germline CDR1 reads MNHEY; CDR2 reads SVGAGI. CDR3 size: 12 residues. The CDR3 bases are TGTGCCAGTGGGTTGGGGGAAGAGACCCAGTACTTC. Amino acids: CASGLGEETQYF.

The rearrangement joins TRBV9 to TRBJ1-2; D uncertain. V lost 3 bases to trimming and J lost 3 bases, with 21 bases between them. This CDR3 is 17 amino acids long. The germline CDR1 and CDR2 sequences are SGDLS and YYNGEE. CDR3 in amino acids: CASSAPGDGHGYYGYTF. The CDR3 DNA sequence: TGTGCCAGCAGCGCGCCGGGAGACGGCCACGGATACTATGGCTACACCTTC.

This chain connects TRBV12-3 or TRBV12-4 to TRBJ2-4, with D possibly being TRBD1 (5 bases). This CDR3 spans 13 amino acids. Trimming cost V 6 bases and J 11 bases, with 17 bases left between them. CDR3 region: CASSDQGPNVQYF. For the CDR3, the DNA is TGTGCCAGCAGCGACCAGGGTCCGAACGTTCAGTACTTC.

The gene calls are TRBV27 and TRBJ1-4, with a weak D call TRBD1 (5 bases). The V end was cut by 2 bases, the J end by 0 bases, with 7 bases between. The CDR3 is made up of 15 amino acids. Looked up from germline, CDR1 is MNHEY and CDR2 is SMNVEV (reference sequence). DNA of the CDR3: TGTGCCAGCAGTTTAGGAGGGGCAACTAATGAAAAACTGTTTTTT. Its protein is CASSLGGATNEKLFF.

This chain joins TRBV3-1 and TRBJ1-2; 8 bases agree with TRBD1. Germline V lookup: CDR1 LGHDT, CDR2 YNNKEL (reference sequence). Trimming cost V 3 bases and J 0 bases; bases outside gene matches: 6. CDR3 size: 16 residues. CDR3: CASSHLDRAANYGYTF. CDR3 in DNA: TGTGCCAGCAGCCACTTGGACAGGGCGGCTAACTATGGCTACACCTTC.

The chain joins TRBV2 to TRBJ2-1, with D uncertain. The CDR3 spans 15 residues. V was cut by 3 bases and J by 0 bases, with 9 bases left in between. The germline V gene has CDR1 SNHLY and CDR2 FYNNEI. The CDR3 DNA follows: TGTGCCAGCAGTGAGGGGTACCTCTCCTACAATGAGCAGTTCTTC. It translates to CASSEGYLSYNEQFF.

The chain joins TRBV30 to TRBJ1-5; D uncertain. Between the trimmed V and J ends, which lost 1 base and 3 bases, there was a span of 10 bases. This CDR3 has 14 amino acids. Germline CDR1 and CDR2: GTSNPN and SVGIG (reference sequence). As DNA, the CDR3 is TGTGCCTGGAGTGATAAACAGAACAATCAGCCCCAGCATTTT. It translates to CAWSDKQNNQPQHF.

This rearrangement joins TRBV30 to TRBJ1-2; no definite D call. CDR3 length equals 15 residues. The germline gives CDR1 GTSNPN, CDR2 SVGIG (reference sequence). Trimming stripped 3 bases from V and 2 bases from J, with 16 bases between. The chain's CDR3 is CAWRALQRTNYGYTF. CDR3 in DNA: TGTGCCTGGAGGGCTCTTCAGAGAACCAACTATGGCTACACCTTC.

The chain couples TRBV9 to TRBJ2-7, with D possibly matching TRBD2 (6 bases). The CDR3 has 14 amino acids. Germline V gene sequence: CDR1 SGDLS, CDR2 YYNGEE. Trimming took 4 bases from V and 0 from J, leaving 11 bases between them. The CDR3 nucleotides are TGTGCCAGCAGCACCTCTAGCGACTCCTACGAGCAGTACTTC. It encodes CASSTSSDSYEQYF. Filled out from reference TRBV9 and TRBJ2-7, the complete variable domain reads DSGVTQTPKHLITATGQRVTLRCSPRSGDLSVYWYQQSLDQGLQFLIQYYNGEERAKGNILERFSAQQFPDLHSELNLSSLELGDSALYFCASSTSSDSYEQYFGPGTRLTVT.

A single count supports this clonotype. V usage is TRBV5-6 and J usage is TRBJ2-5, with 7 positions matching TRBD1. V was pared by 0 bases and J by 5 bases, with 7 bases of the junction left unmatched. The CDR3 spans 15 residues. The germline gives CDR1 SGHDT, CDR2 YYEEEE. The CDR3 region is CASSLAKTGLETQYF. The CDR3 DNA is TGTGCCAGCAGCTTGGCAAAGACAGGGCTGGAGACCCAGTACTTC.

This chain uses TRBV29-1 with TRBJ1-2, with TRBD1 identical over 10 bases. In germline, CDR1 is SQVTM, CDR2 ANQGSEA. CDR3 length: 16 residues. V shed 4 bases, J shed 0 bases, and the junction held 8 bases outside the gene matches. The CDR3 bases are TGCAGCGTTGCCGGGACAGGGGATTTAGCTAACTATGGCTACACCTTC. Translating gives CSVAGTGDLANYGYTF.

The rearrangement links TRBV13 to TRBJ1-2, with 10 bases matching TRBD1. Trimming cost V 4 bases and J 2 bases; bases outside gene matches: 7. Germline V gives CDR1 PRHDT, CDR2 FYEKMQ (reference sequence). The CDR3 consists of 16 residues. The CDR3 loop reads CASSSVRDRGNYGYTF. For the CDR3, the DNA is TGTGCCAGCAGCTCCGTCCGGGACAGGGGCAACTATGGCTACACCTTC.